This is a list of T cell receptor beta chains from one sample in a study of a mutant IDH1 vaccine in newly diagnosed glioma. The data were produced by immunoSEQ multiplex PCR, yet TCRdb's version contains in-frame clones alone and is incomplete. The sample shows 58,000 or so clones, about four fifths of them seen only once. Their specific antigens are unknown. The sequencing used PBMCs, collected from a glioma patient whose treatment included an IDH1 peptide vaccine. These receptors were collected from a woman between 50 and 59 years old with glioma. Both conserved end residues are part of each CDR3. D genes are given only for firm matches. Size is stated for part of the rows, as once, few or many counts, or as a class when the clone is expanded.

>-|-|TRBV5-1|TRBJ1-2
TGCGCCAGCAGCTTCGCCTCAAAGGAGGGCTACACCTTC
CASSFASKEGYTF
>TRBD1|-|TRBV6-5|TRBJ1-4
TGTGCCAGCAGTTCGGACAGGGGGTCTGAAAAACTGTTTTTT
CASSSDRGSEKLFF
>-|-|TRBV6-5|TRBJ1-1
TGTGCCAGCAGCAGACAGCTGAACACTGAAGCTTTCTTT
CASSRQLNTEAFF
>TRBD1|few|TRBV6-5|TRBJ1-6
TGTGCCAGCAGTTACGGGGGCCAGGGGGGTTCACCCCTCCACTTT
CASSYGGQGGSPLHF
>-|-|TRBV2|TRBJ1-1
TGTGCCAGCAGTAAATTGTGGACAGCGAACACTGAAGCTTTCTTT
CASSKLWTANTEAFF
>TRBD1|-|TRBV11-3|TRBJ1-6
TGTGCCAGCAGCTATTCGGGGACAGGGAATTCACCCCTCCACTTT
CASSYSGTGNSPLHF
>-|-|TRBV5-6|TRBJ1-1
TGTGCCAGCAGCCCGGGGACGGGTAAGAACACTGAAGCTTTCTTT
CASSPGTGKNTEAFF
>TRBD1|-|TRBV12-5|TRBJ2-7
TGTGCTAGTGGTTTTGGGACAGGGGGAACGTACGAGCAGTACTTC
CASGFGTGGTYEQYF
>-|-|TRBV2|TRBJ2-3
TGTGCCAGCAAAGTAGTACAGAGGACAGATACGCAGTATTTT
CASKVVQRTDTQYF
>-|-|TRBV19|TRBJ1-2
TGTGCCAGTAGTATAGGACAGCGAAACTATGGCTACACCTTC
CASSIGQRNYGYTF
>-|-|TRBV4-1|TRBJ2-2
TGCGCCAGCAGCCAAGATGCGGCGTACACCGGGGAGCTGTTTTTT
CASSQDAAYTGELFF
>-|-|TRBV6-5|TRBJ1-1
TGTGCCAGCTTAGGGCAGGGGACCGAAGCTTTCTTT
CASLGQGTEAFF
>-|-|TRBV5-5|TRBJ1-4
TGTGCCAGCAGCTTGGGGGGGCCGGGTGAAAAACTGTTTTTT
CASSLGGPGEKLFF
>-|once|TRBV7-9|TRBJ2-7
TGTGCCAGCAGCTCCCAAAGACAGGCCTACGAGCAGTACTTC
CASSSQRQAYEQYF
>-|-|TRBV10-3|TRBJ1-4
TGTGCCATCAGTGAGTCGACTCGTGAAAAACTGTTTTTT
CAISESTREKLFF
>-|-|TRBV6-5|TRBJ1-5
TGTGCCAGCAGGACAGGCAATCAGCCCCAGCATTTT
CASRTGNQPQHF
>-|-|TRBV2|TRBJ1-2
TGTGCCAGCACAGGAGCCTGGGGCTACACCTTC
CASTGAWGYTF
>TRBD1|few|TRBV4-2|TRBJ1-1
TGTGCCAGCAGCCAACACGGGACAGGGTACCAGTTT
CASSQHGTGYQF
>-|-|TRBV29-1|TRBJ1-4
TGCAGCGTTGTTGAACCTACAGGGCCGAGAGGTGAAAAACTGTTTTTT
CSVVEPTGPRGEKLFF
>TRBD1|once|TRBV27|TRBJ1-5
TGTGCCAGCAGTTTAGTAGGGGGCTCGGATCAGCCCCAGCATTTT
CASSLVGGSDQPQHF
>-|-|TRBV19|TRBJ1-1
TGTGCCAGTAATGGCCGCGACAAGGGCACTGAAGCTTTCTTT
CASNGRDKGTEAFF
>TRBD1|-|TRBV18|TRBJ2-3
TGTGCCAGCTACAGCGGACAGGGGTCAGATACGCAGTATTTT
CASYSGQGSDTQYF